This entry lists 25 T cell receptor beta chains sequenced from one sample in a study of blood T cell repertoires in COVID-19. Libraries were prepared by immunoSEQ multiplex PCR; TCRdb keeps only in-frame clonotypes and omits some of them. Among some 230,000 clones, roughly 86% were seen once, and the ten largest hold roughly 10%. Material for sequencing was peripheral blood. Source of these receptors: a woman aged 45-60 years with COVID-19, enrolled during active disease.

The V call is TRBV5-6, the J call TRBJ2-7, with D possibly being TRBD1 (6 bases). V lost 3 bases, J lost 3 bases, and 13 bases lay in between. Germline assignment: CDR1 SGHDT and CDR2 YYEEEE. CDR3 length equals 14 residues. This CDR3 is CASSSRDIDYEQYV. In DNA, the CDR3 is TGTGCCAGCAGCTCAAGGGACATAGACTACGAGCAGTACGTC.

The chain uses TRBV11-3 and TRBJ1-6; the D gene is possibly TRBD1 (5 bases). The germline V and J ends were trimmed by 2 bases and 6 bases, with 8 bases remaining between them. Germline values: CDR1 SGHNT, CDR2 YENEEA. This CDR3 has 14 residues. The CDR3: CASSLRQINSPLHF. DNA of the CDR3: TGTGCCAGCAGCTTAAGACAGATTAATTCACCCCTCCACTTT.

V usage is TRBV6-5 and J usage is TRBJ1-1, with D unclear. The CDR3 spans 13 residues. Trimming removed 2 bases at V and 6 bases at J, with 10 bases between. Per the germline V gene, CDR1 is MNHEY and CDR2 is SVGAGI. CDR3 residues: CASSYGVGAEAFF. CDR3 sequence (DNA): TGTGCCAGCAGTTACGGGGTGGGAGCTGAAGCTTTCTTT.

This chain joins TRBV29-1 and TRBJ2-3; D is possibly TRBD1 (5 bases). CDR3 length equals 14 residues. Germline CDR1 reads SQVTM; CDR2 reads ANQGSEA. Trimming cost V 5 bases and J 3 bases, with 15 bases left between them. This chain's CDR3 is CSVNPGMRTDTQYF. The CDR3 DNA follows: TGCAGCGTTAATCCAGGGATGAGAACAGATACGCAGTATTTT.

J is TRBJ2-7 and V is TRBV19; 10 bases match TRBD1. The CDR3 covers 15 residues. Germline CDR1 and CDR2: LNHDA and SQIVND (reference sequence). J lost 1 base, V lost 4 bases, and 4 bases had no gene match. DNA for the CDR3: TGTGCCAGTAGTACCGGACAGGGGGAATCCTACGAGCAGTACTTC. Amino acids: CASSTGQGESYEQYF. The entire variable domain, with the rest obtained from reference TRBV19 and TRBJ2-7, is as follows: DGGITQSPKYLFRKEGQNVTLSCEQNLNHDAMYWYRQDPGQGLRLIYYSQIVNDFQKGDIAEGYSVSREKKESFPLTVTSAQKNPTAFYLCASSTGQGESYEQYFGPGTRLTVT.

The rearrangement joins TRBV7-9 to TRBJ1-4, with D uncertain. The CDR3 sequence is 16 residues long. CDR1 and CDR2 (germline): SEHNR, FQNEAQ (reference sequence). V lost 1 base, J lost 4 bases, and 13 bases lay in between. CDR3 nucleotide sequence: TGTGCCAGCAGCTTAGGGTCGCCTAGATTTAATGAAAAACTGTTTTTT. It encodes CASSLGSPRFNEKLFF.

This chain joins TRBV13 and TRBJ1-1, with D perhaps TRBD1 (6 bases). Germline V CDR1 and CDR2: PRHDT, FYEKMQ (reference sequence). The CDR3 contains 15 residues. Deletions cut 5 bases from V and 3 bases from J, with 16 bases between. CDR3: CASSPTGIGYTEAFF. CDR3 bases: TGTGCCAGCAGCCCTACAGGGATCGGGTACACTGAAGCTTTCTTT.

V is TRBV2 and J is TRBJ2-2; 12 nucleotides match TRBD1. V trimming: 6 bases; J trimming: 3 bases; junction bases outside the gene matches: 8. Germline V gene sequence: CDR1 SNHLY, CDR2 FYNNEI. The CDR3 has 17 amino acids. As DNA, the CDR3 is TGTGCCAGCAGCCCAACCGGGACAGGGGGCGACACCGGGGAGCTGTTTTTT. Protein product: CASSPTGTGGDTGELFF.

This clone has only a few counts. This chain links TRBV24-1 with TRBJ1-5; 8 positions match TRBD1. Germline values: CDR1 KGHDR, CDR2 SFDVKD. Trimming took 2 bases from V and 5 from J; bases not matched to a gene: 7. The CDR3 consists of 16 residues. CDR3 coding DNA: TGTGCCACCAGTGATTCCCGACAGGGGAGGGATCAGCCCCAGCATTTT. Translating gives CATSDSRQGRDQPQHF.

The chain carries TRBV19 and TRBJ2-1, with TRBD1 as a possible D gene (5 bases). V gave up 5 bases and J gave up 6 bases, with 20 bases separating them. Looked up from germline, CDR1 is LNHDA and CDR2 is SQIVND (reference sequence). The CDR3 covers 16 residues. CDR3 in DNA: TGTGCCAGTAGTTCCAAGCGTAGGGCAGGGATCAATGAGCAGTTCTTC. It translates to CASSSKRRAGINEQFF.

The chain links TRBV11-2 to TRBJ1-1; D remains ambiguous. The CDR3 runs 16 residues. Trimming cost V 1 base and J 0 bases, with 12 bases left between them. Germline assignment: CDR1 SGHAT and CDR2 FQNNGV. DNA for the CDR3: TGTGCCAGCAGCTTAGGTTATCAGGTGATGAACACTGAAGCTTTCTTT. Its protein product is CASSLGYQVMNTEAFF.

This chain links TRBV19 with TRBJ1-5, with TRBD1 as a possible D gene (6 bases). Trimming stripped 5 bases from V and 0 bases from J, with 11 bases between. Germline V gives CDR1 LNHDA, CDR2 SQIVND (reference sequence). CDR3 length: 15 amino acids. The CDR3 DNA sequence: TGTGCCAGTAGTCCTACAGGGAATAGCAATCAGCCCCAGCATTTT. It specifies CASSPTGNSNQPQHF.

The chain links TRBV5-4 to TRBJ2-5; 13 bases are a match to TRBD2. With 3 bases clipped from V and 3 bases from J, the junction kept 5 bases outside the gene matches. Germline loops: CDR1 SGHNT, CDR2 YYREEE (reference sequence). There are 16 residues in the CDR3. DNA of the CDR3: TGTGCCAGCAGCTACGGGACTAGCGGGGCGAAAGAGACCCAGTACTTC. Its protein product is CASSYGTSGAKETQYF.

The rearrangement uses TRBV24-1 and TRBJ2-1; 7 nucleotides line up with TRBD1. Germline CDR1 and CDR2: KGHDR and SFDVKD. V shed 9 bases and J 4 bases; nucleotides not matched to a gene: 11. The CDR3 spans 15 residues. The CDR3 nucleotides read TGTGCCACCTCGCCCCCCGGGACAGTTTACAATGAGCAGTTCTTC. It translates to CATSPPGTVYNEQFF.

A single count supports this clone. CDR3 amino acids: CASSQGGQGANEQFF. Written as DNA, the CDR3 is TGTGCCAGCAGTCAGGGGGGACAGGGGGCTAATGAGCAGTTCTTC. The genes are TRBV4-2 and TRBJ2-1; 12 nucleotides align to TRBD1. The germline gives CDR1 LGHNA, CDR2 YNFKEQ. The V gene end was trimmed by 6 bases and the J gene end by 7 bases; junction bases not matched to a gene: 7. The CDR3 runs to 15 residues.

This sequence joins TRBV2 and TRBJ2-7; 7 bases align to TRBD1. The germline CDR1 and CDR2 sequences are SNHLY and FYNNEI. Trimming at V came to 4 bases and at J to 4 bases, leaving 10 bases not matched to a gene. CDR3 length equals 15 residues. CDR3 sequence reads: CASSANPGQNYEQYF. Written as DNA, the CDR3 is TGTGCCAGCAGTGCTAATCCGGGACAGAATTACGAGCAGTACTTC.

J is TRBJ2-2 and V is TRBV5-1; a possible D gene is TRBD1 (7 bases). The CDR3 covers 14 residues. CDR1 is SGHRS and CDR2 is YFSETQ in the germline V gene. Trimming removed 6 bases at V and 5 bases at J, with 14 bases between. The CDR3 spells CASKSRGATGELFF. CDR3 DNA: TGCGCCAGCAAGTCCAGGGGGGCAACCGGGGAGCTGTTTTTT.

The J gene is TRBJ2-6, the V gene TRBV5-8, with D perhaps matching TRBD2 (5 bases). The ends were cut back, 2 bases at V and 2 bases at J, with 8 bases in the middle. The CDR3 loop spans 15 amino acids. In germline, CDR1 is SGHTS, CDR2 YDEGEE. DNA of the CDR3: TGTGCCAGCAGCTTTCGGGGTCCTGGGGCCAACGTCCTGACTTTC. This encodes CASSFRGPGANVLTF.

The chain combines TRBV5-1 with TRBJ1-2; 7 nucleotides line up with TRBD1. The germline V gene encodes CDR1 SGHRS and CDR2 YFSETQ. This CDR3 region has 15 residues. The trim removed 5 bases at V and 4 bases at J, leaving 11 bases unmatched. CDR3 nucleotide sequence: TGCGCCAGCAGTCGCAGCACAGGGGATGGCTATGGCTACACCTTC. It codes for CASSRSTGDGYGYTF.

On this clone itself: A read error may produce the germline difference seen at one junction end. This sequence joins TRBV6-6 and TRBJ1-2, with D possibly TRBD1 on 5 matching bases. CDR1 and CDR2 from the germline V gene are MNHNY and SVGAGI (reference sequence). The length of the CDR3 is 11 residues. The CDR3 loop reads CASSFKQAMFW. In DNA, the CDR3 is TGTGCCAGCAGTTTCAAACAGGCTATGTTCTGG.

This chain joins TRBV7-9 and TRBJ1-6; the match to TRBD1 covers 7 bases. This CDR3 is 16 amino acids long. J lost 4 bases, V lost 5 bases, and 8 bases had no gene match. Looked up from germline, CDR1 is SEHNR and CDR2 is FQNEAQ (reference sequence). The CDR3 is CASSPDRVLYNSPLHF. CDR3 in DNA: TGTGCCAGCAGCCCAGACAGGGTTCTATATAATTCACCCCTCCACTTT. The full variable domain, in which reference TRBV7-9 and TRBJ1-6 provide the parts outside the CDR3, is DTGVSQNPRHKITKRGQNVTFRCDPISEHNRLYWYRQTLGQGPEFLTYFQNEAQLEKSRLLSDRFSAERPKGSFSTLEIQRTEQGDSAMYLCASSPDRVLYNSPLHFGNGTRLTVT.

The chain recombines TRBV7-2 with TRBJ2-1; tentatively, D is TRBD2 (6 bases). The ends were cut back, 0 bases at V and 9 bases at J, with 12 bases in the middle. Germline-derived CDR1 and CDR2 are SGHTA and FQGNSA. The CDR3 is 14 residues long. The DNA for the CDR3 is TGTGCCAGCAGCTTAGCGGCCCGGGGGAGTGAGCAGTTCTTC. Translation gives CASSLAARGSEQFF.

The table lists this clone with a count of one. V is TRBV6-5 and J is TRBJ2-7; tentatively, D is TRBD1 (5 bases). Germline assignment: CDR1 MNHEY and CDR2 SVGAGI. This CDR3 region has 13 residues. The germline V and J ends were trimmed by 7 bases and 4 bases, with 14 bases remaining between them. The chain's CDR3 is CASKGFGRYEQYV. Written as DNA, the CDR3 is TGTGCCAGCAAGGGGTTTGGACGGTACGAGCAGTACGTC.

This chain connects TRBV15 to TRBJ1-2; 11 positions agree with TRBD1. V was clipped by 5 bases and J by 4 bases; unmatched bases: 6. Germline-derived CDR1 and CDR2 are LNHNV and YYDKDF (reference sequence). The CDR3 length is 15 residues. CDR3 loop: CATSAGQGGIYGYTF. CDR3 DNA: TGTGCCACCAGCGCGGGACAGGGGGGGATCTATGGCTACACCTTC.

This clone was seen once. The chain uses TRBV27 and TRBJ1-2, with TRBD1 as a possible D gene (6 bases). This CDR3 has 16 residues. Germline loops: CDR1 MNHEY, CDR2 SMNVEV (reference sequence). The V and J ends lost 2 bases and 4 bases respectively, with 17 bases between them. The CDR3 reads CASSLNGRGIGYGYTF. The CDR3 region has the DNA TGTGCCAGCAGTTTAAACGGCAGGGGTATTGGCTATGGCTACACCTTC.